The 18 T cell receptor beta chains in this list originate from one sample, sequenced in a study of blood T cell repertoires in COVID-19. The protocol was immunoSEQ multiplex PCR, while the TCRdb copy is restricted to in-frame clones and leaves out a portion. In the table there are 190,000 or so clones, approximately 90% of which are singletons. The specimen was peripheral blood. These TCRs come from a young woman who had recovered from COVID-19.

The chain is built from TRBV25-1 and TRBJ2-5; D possibly corresponds to TRBD1 (6 bases). Germline-derived CDR1 and CDR2 are MGHDK and SYGVNS. The CDR3 extends over 18 amino acids. Deletions cut 0 bases from V and 0 bases from J, with 17 bases between. CDR3: CASSEYPRGQKNQETQYF. For the CDR3, the DNA is TGTGCCAGCAGTGAATACCCGAGAGGACAGAAGAACCAAGAGACCCAGTACTTC.

The chain is built from TRBV10-3 and TRBJ2-7, with 9 bases fitting TRBD1. The CDR3 spans 16 residues. After removal of 5 bases from V and 2 bases from J, the junction contained 10 bases not matched to a gene. Germline V gene lookup returns CDR1 ENHRY and CDR2 SYGVKD. The CDR3 protein is CAISTGQGLPAYEQYF. CDR3 nucleotide sequence: TGTGCCATCAGTACGGGACAGGGACTCCCCGCCTACGAGCAGTACTTC.

This chain connects TRBV30 to TRBJ1-1; TRBD1 might be the D (6 bases). The germline V and J ends were trimmed by 0 bases and 4 bases, with 9 bases remaining between them. The CDR3 sequence is 13 residues long. CDR1 is GTSNPN, CDR2 SVGIG, per germline (reference sequence). The CDR3 loop reads CAWSVGGSTEAFF. Written as DNA, the CDR3 is TGTGCCTGGAGTGTAGGGGGTAGCACTGAAGCTTTCTTT.

The chain combines TRBV5-1 with TRBJ1-2, with 9 nucleotides matching TRBD1. Trimming cost V 4 bases and J 3 bases; bases outside gene matches: 10. This CDR3 has 16 residues. CDR1 SGHRS and CDR2 YFSETQ come from the germline V gene. The CDR3 is CASSPGPGQGYYGYTF. The DNA for the CDR3 is TGCGCCAGCAGCCCAGGGCCGGGACAGGGTTACTATGGCTACACCTTC.

This chain connects TRBV3-1 (or the pseudogene TRBV3-2) to TRBJ2-7; TRBD2 matches 10 bases. Germline assignment: CDR1 LGHDT and CDR2 YNNKEL (reference sequence). The CDR3 covers 16 residues. V gave up 0 bases and J gave up 4 bases; unmatched junction bases: 6. Here the CDR3 DNA reads TGTGCCAGCAGCCAAGATGGAGGGACTAGCGTGTACGAGCAGTACTTC. Translation gives CASSQDGGTSVYEQYF.

The rearrangement uses TRBV6-5 and TRBJ2-3; 7 nucleotides align to TRBD1. The CDR3 has 15 residues. Germline CDR1 is MNHEY and CDR2 is SVGAGI. J was trimmed by 4 bases and V by 3 bases; bases with no gene match: 7. The CDR3 is CASSYLRQGADTQYF. CDR3 nucleotides: TGTGCCAGCAGTTATCTCCGACAGGGAGCAGATACGCAGTATTTT.

The chain joins TRBV5-1 to TRBJ1-1; D gene uncertain. Germline CDR1 reads SGHRS; CDR2 reads YFSETQ. This CDR3 is built from 14 residues. Trimming removed 0 bases at V and 0 bases at J, with 6 bases between. The DNA of the CDR3 is TGCGCCAGCAGCTTGGAGTCGGTGAACACTGAAGCTTTCTTT. It codes for CASSLESVNTEAFF.

This rearrangement joins TRBV7-2 to TRBJ1-4; possible D gene TRBD1, 5 bases. Germline V gives CDR1 SGHTA, CDR2 FQGNSA. V was shortened by 5 bases and J by 6 bases, with 10 bases between the two germline ends. The CDR3 consists of 13 residues. CDR3 DNA sequence: TGTGCCAGCAGCCCATTCAGGGATGAAAAACTGTTTTTT. Its protein is CASSPFRDEKLFF.

The CDR3 DNA reads as TGTGCCAGCAGCGGGGGGACAGGCACAGATACGCAGTATTTT. Its protein is CASSGGTGTDTQYF. The chain couples TRBV7-9 to TRBJ2-3; possible D gene TRBD1, 7 bases. The CDR3 loop spans 14 amino acids. Deletions cut 5 bases from V and 1 base from J, with 10 bases between. The germline V gene has CDR1 SEHNR and CDR2 FQNEAQ (reference sequence).

This clone was detected once. The chain uses TRBV6-5 and TRBJ2-7; D is undetermined. This CDR3 is 11 amino acids long. Germline V gene sequence: CDR1 MNHEY, CDR2 SVGAGI. The germline V and J ends were trimmed by 5 bases and 5 bases, with 7 bases remaining between them. The CDR3 DNA reads TGTGCCAGCAGTAGCCGTCACGAGCAGTACTTC. Translating it yields CASSSRHEQYF.

The chain carries TRBV6-5 and TRBJ2-7, with TRBD1 matching 7 bases. V shed 8 bases, J shed 5 bases, and the junction held 6 bases outside the gene matches. Looked up from germline, CDR1 is MNHEY and CDR2 is SVGAGI. There are 12 residues in the CDR3. DNA for the CDR3: TGTGCCAGCCGTCTACAGGGGAACGAGCAGTACTTC. Translated, it gives CASRLQGNEQYF.

The rearrangement links TRBV10-3 to TRBJ2-1, with 9 positions matching TRBD2. The CDR3 consists of 18 residues. CDR1 ENHRY and CDR2 SYGVKD come from the germline V gene. With 1 base clipped from V and 5 bases from J, the junction kept 12 bases outside the gene matches. The CDR3 sequence: CAISEWTAAGGRNNEQFF. CDR3 bases: TGTGCCATCAGTGAGTGGACAGCAGCGGGAGGAAGGAACAATGAGCAGTTCTTC.

The chain recombines TRBV3-1 (or the pseudogene TRBV3-2) with TRBJ2-5, with TRBD1 matching 8 bases. The V and J ends lost 5 bases and 5 bases, in that order; junction bases with no gene match: 10. The CDR3 has 15 amino acids. Germline CDR1 LGHDT, CDR2 YNNKEL (reference sequence). CDR3 loop: CASSSQGASRETQYF. The DNA for the CDR3 is TGTGCCAGCAGCTCCCAGGGGGCGTCTCGGGAGACCCAGTACTTC.

This CDR3 is CASSPRETYNEQFF. For the CDR3, the DNA is TGCGCCAGCAGCCCCCGGGAGACCTACAATGAGCAGTTCTTC. The rearrangement uses TRBV4-1 and TRBJ2-1; possibly TRBD2 for D (6 bases). Looked up from germline, CDR1 is MGHRA and CDR2 is YSYEKL. CDR3 size: 14 residues. V was shortened by 4 bases and J by 2 bases, with 9 bases between the two germline ends.

This clone was counted between two and nine times. This chain links TRBV28 with TRBJ2-4; 10 nucleotides match TRBD1. V lost 7 bases to trimming and J lost 5 bases; unmatched junction nucleotides: 5. The germline gives CDR1 MDHEN, CDR2 SYDVKM. The CDR3 loop spans 14 amino acids. The chain's CDR3 is CASNDRGRQNIQYF. CDR3 bases: TGTGCCAGCAACGACAGGGGGCGGCAAAACATTCAGTACTTC.

The count of this clone is one. The chain links TRBV15 to TRBJ1-5; D remains ambiguous. V was cut by 3 bases and J by 2 bases, with 14 bases left in between. There are 16 residues in the CDR3. In germline, CDR1 is LNHNV, CDR2 YYDKDF (reference sequence). In nucleotides, the CDR3 is TGTGCCACCAGCAGTGCGAGGGATCGGGGCAATCAGCCCCAGCATTTT. This encodes CATSSARDRGNQPQHF.

This chain joins TRBV5-6 and TRBJ1-2; no clear D gene. Germline assignment: CDR1 SGHDT and CDR2 YYEEEE. CDR3 length: 13 amino acids. Trimming removed 2 bases at V and 4 bases at J, with 9 bases between. The CDR3, as DNA: TGTGCCAGCAGCTTAGAGGTTGCCTATGGCTACACCTTC. Its protein product is CASSLEVAYGYTF.

The rearrangement joins TRBV5-1 to TRBJ2-3; perhaps TRBD2 as D (6 bases). This CDR3 is built from 16 residues. Trimming pared 0 bases from V and 6 bases from J, leaving 17 bases between. Germline loops: CDR1 SGHRS, CDR2 YFSETQ. The CDR3 region has the DNA TGCGCCAGCAGCTTGGAGGCCTGGGCTAGCGAGGATACGCAGTATTTT. Translated: CASSLEAWASEDTQYF.